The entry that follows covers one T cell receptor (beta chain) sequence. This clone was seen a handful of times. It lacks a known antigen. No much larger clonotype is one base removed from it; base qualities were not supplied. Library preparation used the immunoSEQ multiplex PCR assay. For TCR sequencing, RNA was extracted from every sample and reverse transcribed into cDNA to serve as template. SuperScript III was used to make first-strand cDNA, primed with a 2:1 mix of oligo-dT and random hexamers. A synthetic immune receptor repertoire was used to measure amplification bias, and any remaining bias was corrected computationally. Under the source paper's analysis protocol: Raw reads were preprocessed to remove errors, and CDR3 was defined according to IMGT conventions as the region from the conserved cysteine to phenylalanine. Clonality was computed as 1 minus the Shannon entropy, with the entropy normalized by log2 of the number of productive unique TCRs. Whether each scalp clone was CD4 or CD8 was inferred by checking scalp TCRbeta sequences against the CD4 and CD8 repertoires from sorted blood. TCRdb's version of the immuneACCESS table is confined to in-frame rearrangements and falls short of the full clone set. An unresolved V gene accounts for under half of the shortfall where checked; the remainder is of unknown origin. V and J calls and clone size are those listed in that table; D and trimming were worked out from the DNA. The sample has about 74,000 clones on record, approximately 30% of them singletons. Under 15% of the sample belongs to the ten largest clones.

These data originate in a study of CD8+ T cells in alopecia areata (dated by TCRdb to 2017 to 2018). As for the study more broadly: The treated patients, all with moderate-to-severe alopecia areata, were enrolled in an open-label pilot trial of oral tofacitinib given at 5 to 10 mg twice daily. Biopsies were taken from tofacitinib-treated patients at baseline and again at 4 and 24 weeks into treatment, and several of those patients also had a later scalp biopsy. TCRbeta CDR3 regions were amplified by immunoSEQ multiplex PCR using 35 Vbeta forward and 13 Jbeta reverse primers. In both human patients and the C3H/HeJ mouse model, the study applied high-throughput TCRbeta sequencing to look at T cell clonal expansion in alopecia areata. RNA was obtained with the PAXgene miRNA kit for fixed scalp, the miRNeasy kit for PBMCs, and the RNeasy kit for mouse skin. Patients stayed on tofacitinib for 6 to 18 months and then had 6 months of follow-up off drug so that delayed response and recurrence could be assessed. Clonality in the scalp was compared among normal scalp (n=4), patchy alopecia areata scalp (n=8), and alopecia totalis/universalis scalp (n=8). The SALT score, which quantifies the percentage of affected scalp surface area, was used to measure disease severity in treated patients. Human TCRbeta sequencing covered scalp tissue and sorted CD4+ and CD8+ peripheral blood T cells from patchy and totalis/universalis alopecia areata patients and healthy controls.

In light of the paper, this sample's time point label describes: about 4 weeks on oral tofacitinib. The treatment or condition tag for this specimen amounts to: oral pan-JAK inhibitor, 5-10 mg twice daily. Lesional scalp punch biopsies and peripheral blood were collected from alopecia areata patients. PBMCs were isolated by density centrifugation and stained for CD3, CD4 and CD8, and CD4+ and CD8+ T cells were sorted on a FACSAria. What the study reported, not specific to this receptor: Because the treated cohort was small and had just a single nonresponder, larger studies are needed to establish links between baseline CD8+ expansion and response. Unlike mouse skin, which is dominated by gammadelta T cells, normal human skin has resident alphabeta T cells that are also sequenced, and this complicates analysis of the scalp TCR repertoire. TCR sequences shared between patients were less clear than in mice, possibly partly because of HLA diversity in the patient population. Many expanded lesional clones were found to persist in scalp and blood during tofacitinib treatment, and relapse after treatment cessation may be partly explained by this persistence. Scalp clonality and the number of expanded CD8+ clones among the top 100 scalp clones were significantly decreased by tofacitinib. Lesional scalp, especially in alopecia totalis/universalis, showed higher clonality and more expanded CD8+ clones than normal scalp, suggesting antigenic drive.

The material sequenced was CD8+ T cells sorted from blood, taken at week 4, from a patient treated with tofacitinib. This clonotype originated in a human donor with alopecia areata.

CDR3 loop: CASSTSPLGAKNIQYF. In nucleotides, the sequence is TGTGCCAGCAGCACCTCCCCCTTGGGGGCCAAAAACATTCAGTACTTC. The chain was built from TRBV9 and TRBJ2-4, with no confidently assigned D gene. The CDR1 and CDR2 encoded by the germline V gene are SGDLS and YYNGEE. The germline ends are 15 bases apart after V is trimmed by 4 bases and J by 1 base. CDR3 length: 16 amino acids, cysteine to phenylalanine. Only the CDR3 part of the read is kept: 48 bases, read in frame from the first base.